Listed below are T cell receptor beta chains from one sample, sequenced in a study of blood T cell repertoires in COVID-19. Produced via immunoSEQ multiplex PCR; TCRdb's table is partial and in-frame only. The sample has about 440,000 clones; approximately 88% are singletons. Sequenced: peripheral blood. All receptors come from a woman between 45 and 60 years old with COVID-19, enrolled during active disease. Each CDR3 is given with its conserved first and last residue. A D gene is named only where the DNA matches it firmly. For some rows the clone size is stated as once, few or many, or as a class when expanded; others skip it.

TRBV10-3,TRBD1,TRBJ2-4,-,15,TGTGCCATCAGCCCACGGGACAGGGCCCAAAACATTCAGTACTTC,CAISPRDRAQNIQYF
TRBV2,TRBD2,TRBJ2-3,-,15,TGTGCCAGCAGTATAGCGGGGGGGCCCGCAGATACGCAGTATTTT,CASSIAGGPADTQYF
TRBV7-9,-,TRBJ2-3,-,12,TGTGCCAGCAGCTTTAGCTATGATACGCAGTATTTT,CASSFSYDTQYF
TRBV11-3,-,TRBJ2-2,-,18,TGTGCCAGCAGCTTAGACCCACGGCACGAGGCGAACACCGGGGAGCTGTTTTTT,CASSLDPRHEANTGELFF
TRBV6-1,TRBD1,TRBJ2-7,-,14,TGTGCCAGCAGTGACAGGGGGCGCAGCTACGAGCAGTACTTC,CASSDRGRSYEQYF
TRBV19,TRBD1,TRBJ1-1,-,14,TGTGCCAGTAGTATCGTACGTGGAAGACAGGGAACTTTCTTT,CASSIVRGRQGTFF
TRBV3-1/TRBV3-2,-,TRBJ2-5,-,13,TGTGCCAGCAGCCCCCCGACCGGGGAGACCCAGTACTTC,CASSPPTGETQYF
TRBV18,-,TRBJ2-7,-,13,TGTGCCACCTCGCGGGGCCCCACCTACGAGCAGTACTTC,CATSRGPTYEQYF
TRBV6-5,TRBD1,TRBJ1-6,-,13,TGTGCCAGCAGTTCGACAGGGATGTCACCCCTCCACTTT,CASSSTGMSPLHF
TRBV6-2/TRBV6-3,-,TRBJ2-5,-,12,TGTGCCAGCAGTCCCCCCTTGGAGACCCAGTACTTC,CASSPPLETQYF
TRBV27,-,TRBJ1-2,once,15,TGTGCCAGCAGCCCAACTCCGGGACAACATCATGGCTACACCTTC,CASSPTPGQHHGYTF
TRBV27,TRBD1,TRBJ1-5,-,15,TGTGCCAGCAGATCAGGGGGCAGCGGCAATCAGCCCCAGCATTTT,CASRSGGSGNQPQHF
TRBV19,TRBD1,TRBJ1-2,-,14,TGTGCCAGTAGTAACCTACAGGGGGCTGGTGGCTACACCTTC,CASSNLQGAGGYTF
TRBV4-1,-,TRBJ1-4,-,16,TGCGCCAGCAGCCAATCCCCCCAGGGAAGGAATGAAAAACTGTTTTTT,CASSQSPQGRNEKLFF
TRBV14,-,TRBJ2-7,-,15,TGTGCCAGCAGCCAAGGACAGTTAAGCTCCTACGAGCAGTACTTC,CASSQGQLSSYEQYF
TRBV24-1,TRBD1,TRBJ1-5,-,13,TGTGCCACCGGGGACAGGGGATGGCAGCCCCAGCATTTT,CATGDRGWQPQHF
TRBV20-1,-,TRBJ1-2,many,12,TGCAGTGCTAGTCAGGGTTACTATGGCTACACCTTC,CSASQGYYGYTF
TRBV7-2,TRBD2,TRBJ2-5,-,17,TGTGCCAGCAGCTCCCGTGGGAATTACCAGCGGGGCGAGACCCAGTACTTC,CASSSRGNYQRGETQYF
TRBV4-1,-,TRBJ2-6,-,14,TGCGCCAGCAGCCAATCCACGGACAGCCTAATCCTGACTTTC,CASSQSTDSLILTF
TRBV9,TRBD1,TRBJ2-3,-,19,TGTGCCAGCAGCCCTTACCCGGGACAGGCCTTCTCTAGCACAGATACGCAGTATTTT,CASSPYPGQAFSSTDTQYF
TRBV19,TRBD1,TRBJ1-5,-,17,TGTGCCAGTAGTATAGGTTCTTTCGGGACAGGGCGCCAGCCCCAGCATTTT,CASSIGSFGTGRQPQHF
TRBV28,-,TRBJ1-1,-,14,TGTGCCAGCAGTTTCCCCCTCCCCAGGGCTGAAGCTTTCTTT,CASSFPLPRAEAFF
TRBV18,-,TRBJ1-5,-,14,TGTGCCAGTCGGGGGGGAGTTGGCAATCAGCCCCAGCATTTT,CASRGGVGNQPQHF
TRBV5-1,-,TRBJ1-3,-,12,TGCGCCAGCAGCGACCCTCCTGGGCCCATATATTTT,CASSDPPGPIYF
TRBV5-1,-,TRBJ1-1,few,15,TGCGCCAGCAGCTTGTGGGGGCGCGGTGACACTGAAGCTTTCTTT,CASSLWGRGDTEAFF
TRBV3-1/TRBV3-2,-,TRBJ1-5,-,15,TGTGCCAGCAGCCAAGATGCGGGGAACGATCAGCCCCAGCATTTT,CASSQDAGNDQPQHF
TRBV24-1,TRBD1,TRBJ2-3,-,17,TGTGCCACCAGTGATTCAAGTTTTAGGGGGCGAACAGATACGCAGTATTTT,CATSDSSFRGRTDTQYF
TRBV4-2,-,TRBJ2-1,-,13,TGTGCCAGCAGCCTCAGACTAGAGACTGAGCAGTTCTTC,CASSLRLETEQFF
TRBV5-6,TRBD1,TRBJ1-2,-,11,TGTGCCAGCAGCACATCCGGGACAGCTAACTTC,CASSTSGTANF
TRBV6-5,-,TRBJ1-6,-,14,TGTGCCAGCAGCAGGGGCGCGGGGGATTCACCCCTCCACTTT,CASSRGAGDSPLHF
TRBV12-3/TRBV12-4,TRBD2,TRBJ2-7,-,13,TGTGCCAGCACCTTTGGGGCTAGCGGGGCGCAGTACTTC,CASTFGASGAQYF
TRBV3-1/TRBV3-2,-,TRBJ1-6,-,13,TGTGCCAGCAGGCTCGCAGGGGTTTCACCCCTCCACTTT,CASRLAGVSPLHF
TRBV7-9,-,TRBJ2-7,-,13,TGTGCCAGCAGTTCGACGGGATCCTACGAGCAGTACTTC,CASSSTGSYEQYF
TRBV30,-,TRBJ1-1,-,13,TGTGCCTGGATTAGACCGGGACAAGCTGAAGCTTTCTTT,CAWIRPGQAEAFF
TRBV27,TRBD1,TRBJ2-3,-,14,TGTGCCAGCAGTTTATCTCAGGGGGTTGATACGCAGTATTTT,CASSLSQGVDTQYF
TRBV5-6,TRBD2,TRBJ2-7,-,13,TGTGCCAGCAGCCAGGGACTAGCGGGGGAGCAGTACTTC,CASSQGLAGEQYF